The TCR beta chain under discussion was sequenced for a study of T cell repertoires in cytomegalovirus infection. Whole-study context: The public TCR beta signatures pointed to both CMV infection and matching HLA type. Study-wide findings and caveats: CMV carriers having the relevant HLA were flagged by cumulative public TCR beta family frequency. Ex vivo responses were dominated by HLA-C-restricted CMV-specific TCR beta clonotypes.

This clonotype has a handful of counts. Its antigen is undetermined. Germline V gene sequence: CDR1 MNHNS, CDR2 SASEGT. The V end was cut by 8 bases, the J end by 0 bases, with 7 bases between. The CDR3 consists of 12 residues. TCRdb re-called the reads with MiXCR, one entry per CDR3 protein. This repertoire shows fewer than 200,000 distinct CDR3 sequences, 9.5% found once; its top ten account for approximately 4.2%. The rearrangement uses TRBV6-1 and TRBJ1-1; D not certain. The source of this sequence is a human donor in good health (CMV status not recorded). Some clones in this sample may be carry-over from other donors' samples. The specimen was PBMCs. CDR3 sequence: CASALVNTEAFF. The CDR3 DNA is TGTGCCAGCGCCTTAGTGAACACTGAAGCTTTCTTT.